This TCR beta chain was sequenced in a study of T cell responses to AZD1222 COVID-19 vaccine. In this sample, this clone turned up once. The method was immunoSEQ multiplex PCR; TCRdb's version includes in-frame clones alone and lacks a portion of them. The data contain 130,000 to 150,000 clones, approximately 85% of them singletons. The germline V gene has CDR1 MRHNA and CDR2 SNTAGT. V lost 2 bases, J lost 2 bases, and 6 bases lay in between. The CDR3 spans 13 residues. The sequence was obtained from an adult in good health. The rearrangement joins TRBV6-4 to TRBJ1-2, with D unresolved. The sequencing used peripheral blood, collected on day 0 of MenACWY control vaccination. CDR3 protein: CASSDRANYGYTF. In DNA form, the CDR3 reads TGTGCCAGCAGTGACAGGGCCAACTATGGCTACACCTTC.